This T cell receptor (beta chain) was captured by sequencing in a study of shared clonotypes between healthy human individuals. Points from the study as a whole: Rarefaction revealed incomplete sorted-subset sequencing despite large depth. Only blood was sampled; tissue repertoires likely differ.

The run depth of the assay was deep. TCRdb keeps only in-frame clones here, not all; method: immunoSEQ multiplex PCR. Altogether around 350,000 clones are present, less than 75% being singletons, with the ten largest covering more than 9%. For this clone: Its target is not known.

V lost 6 bases, J lost 3 bases, and 12 bases lay in between. The CDR3 runs to 12 residues. Germline V gene lookup returns CDR1 SQVTM and CDR2 ANQGSEA. There were only Caucasian adults among the donors, and all lived in Nashville, Tennessee. The sequenced sample consisted of memory CD4+ T cells sorted from blood. Noted subset: CD45RA-negative fraction. This rearrangement joins TRBV29-1 to TRBJ2-7, with D possibly matching TRBD1 (5 bases). This sequence was found in a man aged 25 to 45 in good health. CDR3 in DNA: TGCAGCGTGGGGCCCACAAACTACGAGCAGTACTTC. It yields the protein CSVGPTNYEQYF.